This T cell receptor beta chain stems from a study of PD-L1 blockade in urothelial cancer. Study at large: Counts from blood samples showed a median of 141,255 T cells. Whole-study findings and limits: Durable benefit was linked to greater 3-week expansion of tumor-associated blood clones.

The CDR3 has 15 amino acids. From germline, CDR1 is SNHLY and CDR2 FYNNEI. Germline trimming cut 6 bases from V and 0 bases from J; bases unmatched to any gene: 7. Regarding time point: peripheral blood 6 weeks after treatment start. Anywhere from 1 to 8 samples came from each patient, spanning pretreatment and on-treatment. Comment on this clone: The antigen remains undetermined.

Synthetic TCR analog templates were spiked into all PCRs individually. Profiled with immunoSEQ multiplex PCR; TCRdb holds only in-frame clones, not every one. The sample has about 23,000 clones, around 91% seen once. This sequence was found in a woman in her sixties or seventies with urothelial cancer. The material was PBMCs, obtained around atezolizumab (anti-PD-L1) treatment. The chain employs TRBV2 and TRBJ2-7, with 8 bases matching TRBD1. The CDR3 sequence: CASRGGQAGSYEQYF. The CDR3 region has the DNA TGTGCCAGCAGGGGGGGACAGGCGGGCTCCTACGAGCAGTACTTC.